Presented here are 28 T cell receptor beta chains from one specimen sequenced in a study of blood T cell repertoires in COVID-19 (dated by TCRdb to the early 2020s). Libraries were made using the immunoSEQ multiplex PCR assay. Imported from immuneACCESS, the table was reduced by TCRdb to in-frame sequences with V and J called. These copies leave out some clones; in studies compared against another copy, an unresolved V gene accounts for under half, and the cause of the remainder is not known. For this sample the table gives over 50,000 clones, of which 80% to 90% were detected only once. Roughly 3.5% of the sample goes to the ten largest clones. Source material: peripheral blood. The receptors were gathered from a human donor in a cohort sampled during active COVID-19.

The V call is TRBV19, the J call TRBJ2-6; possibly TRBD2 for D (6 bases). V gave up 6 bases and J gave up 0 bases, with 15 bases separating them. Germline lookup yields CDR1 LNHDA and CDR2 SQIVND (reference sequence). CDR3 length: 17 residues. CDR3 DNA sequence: TGTGCCAGTAGACCGGGACTCGGCTACTCTGGGGCCAACGTCCTGACTTTC. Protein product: CASRPGLGYSGANVLTF.

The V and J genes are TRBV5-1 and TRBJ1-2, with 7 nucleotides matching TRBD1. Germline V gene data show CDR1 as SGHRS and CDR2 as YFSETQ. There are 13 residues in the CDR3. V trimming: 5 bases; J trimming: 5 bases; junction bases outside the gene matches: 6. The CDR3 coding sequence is TGCGCCAGCAGTTTCCCGGGACAGTATGGCTACACCTTC. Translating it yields CASSFPGQYGYTF.

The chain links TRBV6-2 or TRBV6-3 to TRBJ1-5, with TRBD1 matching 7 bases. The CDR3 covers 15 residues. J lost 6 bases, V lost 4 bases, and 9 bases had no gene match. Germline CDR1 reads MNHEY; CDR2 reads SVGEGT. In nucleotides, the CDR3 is TGTGCCAGCAGTTTAACAAGGGGGCAGGTTCAGCCCCAGCATTTT. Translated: CASSLTRGQVQPQHF.

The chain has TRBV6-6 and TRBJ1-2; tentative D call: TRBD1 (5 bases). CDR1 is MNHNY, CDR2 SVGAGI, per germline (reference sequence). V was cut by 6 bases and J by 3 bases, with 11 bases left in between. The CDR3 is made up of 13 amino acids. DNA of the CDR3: TGTGCCAGCAGCACCGACAGTGACTATGGCTACACCTTC. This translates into CASSTDSDYGYTF.

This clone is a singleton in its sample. CDR3 sequence: CASSGASGGSNTGELFF. The CDR3 region has the DNA TGTGCCAGTAGTGGGGCTAGCGGGGGGTCTAACACCGGGGAGCTGTTTTTT. This chain joins TRBV19 and TRBJ2-2; 11 positions match TRBD2. The junction had 7 bases not matched to a gene; V was cut back by 5 bases and J by 2 bases. Germline V lookup: CDR1 LNHDA, CDR2 SQIVND (reference sequence). The CDR3 spans 17 residues.

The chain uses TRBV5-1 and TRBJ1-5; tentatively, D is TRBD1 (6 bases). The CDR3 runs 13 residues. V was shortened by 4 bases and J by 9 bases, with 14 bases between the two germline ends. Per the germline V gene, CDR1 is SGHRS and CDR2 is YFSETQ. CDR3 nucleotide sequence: TGCGCCAGCAGCGACCAAGGGGGTGGGCCCCAGCATTTT. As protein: CASSDQGGGPQHF.

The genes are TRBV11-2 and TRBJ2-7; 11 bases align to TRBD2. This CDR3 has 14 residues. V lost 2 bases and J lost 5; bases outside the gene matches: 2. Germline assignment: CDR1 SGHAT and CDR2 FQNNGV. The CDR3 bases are TGTGCCAGCAGCTTAACTAGCGGGAGAAACGAGCAGTACTTC. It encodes CASSLTSGRNEQYF.

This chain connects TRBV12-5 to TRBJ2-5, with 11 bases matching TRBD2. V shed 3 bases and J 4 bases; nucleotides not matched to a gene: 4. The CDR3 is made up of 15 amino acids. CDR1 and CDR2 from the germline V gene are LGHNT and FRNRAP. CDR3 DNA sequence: TGTGCTAGTGGTTTAGTAGCGGGGGGGACAGAGACCCAGTACTTC. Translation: CASGLVAGGTETQYF.

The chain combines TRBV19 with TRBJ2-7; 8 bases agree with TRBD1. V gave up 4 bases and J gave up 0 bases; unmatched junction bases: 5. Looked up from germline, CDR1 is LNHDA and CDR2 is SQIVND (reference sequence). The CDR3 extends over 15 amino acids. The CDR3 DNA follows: TGTGCCAGTAGTACCCGACAGGGGAGCTCCTACGAGCAGTACTTC. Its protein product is CASSTRQGSSYEQYF.

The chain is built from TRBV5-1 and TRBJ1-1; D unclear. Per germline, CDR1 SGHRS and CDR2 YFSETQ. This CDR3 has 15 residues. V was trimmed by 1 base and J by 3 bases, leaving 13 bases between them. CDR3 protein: CASSLNTLPDTEAFF. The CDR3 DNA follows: TGCGCCAGCAGCTTGAATACCCTCCCGGACACTGAAGCTTTCTTT.

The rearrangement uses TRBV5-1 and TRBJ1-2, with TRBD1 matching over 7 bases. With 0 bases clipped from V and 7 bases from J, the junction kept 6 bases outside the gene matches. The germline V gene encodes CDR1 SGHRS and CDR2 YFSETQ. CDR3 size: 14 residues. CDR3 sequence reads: CASSLGSRGVGYTF. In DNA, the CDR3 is TGCGCCAGCAGCTTGGGCAGCAGGGGGGTTGGCTACACCTTC.

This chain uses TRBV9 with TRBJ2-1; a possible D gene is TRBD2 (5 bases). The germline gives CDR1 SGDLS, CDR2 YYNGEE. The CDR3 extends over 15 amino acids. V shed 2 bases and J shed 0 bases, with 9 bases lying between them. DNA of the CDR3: TGTGCCAGCAGCGTTAGCGTTAGCTCCTACAATGAGCAGTTCTTC. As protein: CASSVSVSSYNEQFF.

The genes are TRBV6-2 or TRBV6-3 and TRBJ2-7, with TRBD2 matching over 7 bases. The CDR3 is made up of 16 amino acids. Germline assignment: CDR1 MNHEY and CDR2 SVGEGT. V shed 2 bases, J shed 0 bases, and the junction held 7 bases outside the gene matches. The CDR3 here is CASSYRRASGSYEQYF. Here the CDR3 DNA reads TGTGCCAGCAGTTACAGAAGGGCTAGCGGCTCCTACGAGCAGTACTTC.

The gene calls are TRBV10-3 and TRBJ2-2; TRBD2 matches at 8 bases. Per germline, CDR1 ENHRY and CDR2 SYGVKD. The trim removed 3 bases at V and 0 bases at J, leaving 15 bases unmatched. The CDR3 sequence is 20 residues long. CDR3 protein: CAISDMGPFAGGTNTGELFF. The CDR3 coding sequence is TGTGCCATCAGTGATATGGGCCCTTTCGCGGGGGGAACGAACACCGGGGAGCTGTTTTTT.

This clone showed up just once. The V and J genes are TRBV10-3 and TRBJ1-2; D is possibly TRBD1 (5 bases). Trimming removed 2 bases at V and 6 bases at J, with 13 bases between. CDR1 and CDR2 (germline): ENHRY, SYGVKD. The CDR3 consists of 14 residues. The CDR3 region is CAISELGGGDGYTF. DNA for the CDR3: TGTGCCATCAGTGAGCTTGGCGGGGGGGATGGCTACACCTTC.

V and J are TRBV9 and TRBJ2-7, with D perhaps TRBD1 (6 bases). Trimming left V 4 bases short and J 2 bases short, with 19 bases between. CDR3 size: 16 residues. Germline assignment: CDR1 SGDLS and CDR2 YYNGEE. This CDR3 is CASSPQTGNYAYEQYF. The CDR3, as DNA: TGTGCCAGCAGCCCCCAGACAGGTAATTACGCCTACGAGCAGTACTTC.

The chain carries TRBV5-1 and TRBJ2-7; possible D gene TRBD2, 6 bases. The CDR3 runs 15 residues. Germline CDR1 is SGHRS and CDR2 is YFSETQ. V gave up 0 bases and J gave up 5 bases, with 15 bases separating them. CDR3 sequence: CASSLGRGFENEQYF. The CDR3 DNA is TGCGCCAGCAGCTTGGGTCGGGGGTTTGAGAACGAGCAGTACTTC.

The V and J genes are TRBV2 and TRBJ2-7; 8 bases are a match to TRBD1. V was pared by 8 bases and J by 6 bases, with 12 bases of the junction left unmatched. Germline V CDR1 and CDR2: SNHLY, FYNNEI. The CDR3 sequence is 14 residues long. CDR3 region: CASSTDRGKVEQYF. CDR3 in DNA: TGTGCCAGCTCAACTGACAGGGGTAAAGTCGAGCAGTACTTC.

The CDR3 region is CASSGVQGGSYNEQFF. DNA of the CDR3: TGTGCCAGCAGCGGCGTACAGGGGGGGTCCTACAATGAGCAGTTCTTC. The rearrangement joins TRBV5-4 to TRBJ2-1; TRBD1 is a possible D gene (8 bases). The V gene lost 4 bases and the J gene lost 1 base, with 15 bases spanning the gap. The CDR3 spans 16 residues. CDR1 and CDR2 (germline): SGHNT, YYREEE (reference sequence). Variable domain in full (rest from reference TRBV5-4 and TRBJ2-1): ETGVTQSPTHLIKTRGQQVTLRCSSQSGHNTVSWYQQALGQGPQFIFQYYREEENGRGNFPPRFSGLQFPNYSSELNVNALELDDSALYLCASSGVQGGSYNEQFFGPGTRLTVL.

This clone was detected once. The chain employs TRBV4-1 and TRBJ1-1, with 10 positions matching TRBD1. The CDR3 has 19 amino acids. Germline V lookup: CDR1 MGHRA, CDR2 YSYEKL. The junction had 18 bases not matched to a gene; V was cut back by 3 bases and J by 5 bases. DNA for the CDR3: TGCGCCAGCAGCCACCTCCGGACAGGGGGGGAGAAAACTCGAACTGAAGCTTTCTTT. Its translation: CASSHLRTGGEKTRTEAFF.

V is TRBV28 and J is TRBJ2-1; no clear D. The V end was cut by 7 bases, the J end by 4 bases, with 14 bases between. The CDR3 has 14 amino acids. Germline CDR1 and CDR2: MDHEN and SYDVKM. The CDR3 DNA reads TGTGCCAGCAACGTAGTTGCGGTTTACAATGAGCAGTTCTTC. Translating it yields CASNVVAVYNEQFF.

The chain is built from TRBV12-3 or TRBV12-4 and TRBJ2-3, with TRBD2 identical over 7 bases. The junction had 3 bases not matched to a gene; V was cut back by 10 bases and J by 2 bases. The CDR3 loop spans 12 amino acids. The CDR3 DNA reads TGTGCCACTAGCGGATCCACAGATACGCAGTATTTT. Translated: CATSGSTDTQYF.

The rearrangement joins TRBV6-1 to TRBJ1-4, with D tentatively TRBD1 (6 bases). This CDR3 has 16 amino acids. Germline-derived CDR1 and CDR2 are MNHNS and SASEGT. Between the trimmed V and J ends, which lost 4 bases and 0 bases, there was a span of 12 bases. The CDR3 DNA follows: TGTGCCAGCAGTGCGACAGGCTTTACAACTAATGAAAAACTGTTTTTT. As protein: CASSATGFTTNEKLFF.

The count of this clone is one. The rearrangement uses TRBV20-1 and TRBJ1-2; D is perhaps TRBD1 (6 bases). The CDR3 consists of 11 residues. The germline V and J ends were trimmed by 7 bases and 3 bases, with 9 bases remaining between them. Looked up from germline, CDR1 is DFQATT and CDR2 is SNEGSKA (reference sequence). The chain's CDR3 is CSGRTDYGYTF. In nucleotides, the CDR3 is TGCAGTGGTCGGACAGACTATGGCTACACCTTC.

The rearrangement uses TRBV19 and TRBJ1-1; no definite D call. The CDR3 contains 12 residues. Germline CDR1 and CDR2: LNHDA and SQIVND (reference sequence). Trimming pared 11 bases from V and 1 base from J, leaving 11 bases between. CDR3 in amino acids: CASNAGNTEAFF. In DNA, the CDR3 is TGTGCCTCAAACGCGGGGAACACTGAAGCTTTCTTT.

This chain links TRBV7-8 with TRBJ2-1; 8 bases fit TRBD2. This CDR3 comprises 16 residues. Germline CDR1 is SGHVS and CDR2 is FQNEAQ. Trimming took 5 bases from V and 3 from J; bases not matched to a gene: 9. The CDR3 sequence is CASSRGLAGFYNEQFF. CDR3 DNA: TGTGCCAGCAGCCGCGGACTAGCAGGATTCTACAATGAGCAGTTCTTC.

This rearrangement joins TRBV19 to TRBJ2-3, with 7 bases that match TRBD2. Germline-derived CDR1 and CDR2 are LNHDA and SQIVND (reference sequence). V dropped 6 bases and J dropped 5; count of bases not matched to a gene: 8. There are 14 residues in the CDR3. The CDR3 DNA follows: TGTGCCAGTAGCACGCCGGGGGGTGAAGATACGCAGTATTTT. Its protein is CASSTPGGEDTQYF.

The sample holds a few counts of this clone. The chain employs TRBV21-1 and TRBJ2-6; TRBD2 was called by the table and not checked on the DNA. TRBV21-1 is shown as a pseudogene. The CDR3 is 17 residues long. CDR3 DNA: TGTGCCAGCAGCGCCGATCGCGAAGACTCTGGGGCCAACGTCCTGACTTTC. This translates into CASSADREDSGANVLTF.